This T cell receptor beta chain stems from a study of T cells in Graves' hyperthyroidism and ophthalmopathy. Study observations and caveats: From stable hyperthyroidism, ophthalmopathy was set apart by a 13 V-J model. Blood shared most expanded thyroid clonotypes above 0.001.

RNA transcripts yielded amplified TCR beta CDR3 regions. When the TCR CDR3 underwent first-round RT-PCR, the HTBI primer set was used. Each CDR3 protein gets one entry after TCRdb re-called the multiplex PCR reads with MiXCR. The data show about 560,000 distinct CDR3 sequences, 15% to 19% seen once. A remark on this clonotype: The antigen is not known.

Diagnosis relied on clinical symptoms, serum thyroxine and TRAb, thyroid ultrasound and orbital computed tomography. The sequenced material came from blood. The source is a woman aged 30 to 39 with Graves' hyperthyroidism.

CDR3 coding DNA: TGTGCCAGCAGCTCATTCCCCTCCGATGAGCAGTTCTTC. It encodes CASSSFPSDEQFF. The chain uses TRBV7-7 and TRBJ2-1, with D unresolved. The CDR3 totals 13 residues. V lost 4 bases and J lost 8, with 12 bases in between. Germline V gives CDR1 SSHAT, CDR2 FNYEAQ (reference sequence). Looking up the rest from reference TRBV7-7 and TRBJ2-1 gives the full variable domain: GAGVSQSPRYKVTKRGQDVTLRCDPISSHATLYWYQQALGQGPEFLTYFNYEAQPDKSGLPSDRFSAERPEGSISTLTIQRTEQRDSAMYRCASSSFPSDEQFFGPGTRLTVL.